The next 31 T cell receptor beta chains were all read from a single sample in a study of OX40 agonist ivuxolimab in advanced cancers. Measured with immunoSEQ multiplex PCR; TCRdb has only the in-frame clones, and not every one. Of fewer than 85,000 clones listed, over 60% are singletons. The input for sequencing was CD4+ or CD8+ T cells sorted from blood, taken in a trial of the OX40 agonist ivuxolimab. The receptor set was obtained from an adult with an advanced solid tumor such as melanoma, head and neck, liver or kidney cancer.

The V gene is TRBV4-1, the J gene TRBJ1-4; a possible D gene is TRBD1 (5 bases). With 4 bases removed from V and 7 bases from J, the gap between germline ends came to 22 bases. Germline lookup yields CDR1 MGHRA and CDR2 YSYEKL. This CDR3 has 17 amino acids. Here the CDR3 reads CASSLRGVSPAGEKLFF. CDR3 nucleotides: TGCGCCAGCAGCCTTCGGGGGGTTTCCCCCGCCGGTGAAAAACTGTTTTTT.

This clone was detected once. The genes are TRBV5-1 and TRBJ2-2; no clear D gene. Germline V gene sequence: CDR1 SGHRS, CDR2 YFSETQ. The CDR3 totals 14 residues. V shed 0 bases and J shed 4 bases, with 7 bases lying between them. In DNA form, the CDR3 reads TGCGCCAGCAGCTTGGCCGGTTCCACCGGGGAGCTGTTTTTT. Protein sequence: CASSLAGSTGELFF.

The genes are TRBV6-1 and TRBJ1-4, with TRBD1 identical over 8 bases. The junction had 9 bases not matched to a gene; V was cut back by 1 base and J by 8 bases. The CDR3 has 16 amino acids. The germline gives CDR1 MNHNS, CDR2 SASEGT. This CDR3 reads CASSEVIQGGKEKLFF. As DNA, the CDR3 is TGTGCCAGCAGTGAAGTTATACAGGGGGGTAAAGAAAAACTGTTTTTT.

The table lists this clone with a count of one. V and J are TRBV28 and TRBJ1-5; D may be TRBD1 (6 bases). V was pared by 6 bases and J by 7 bases, with 10 bases between. This CDR3 is built from 12 residues. The germline V gene has CDR1 MDHEN and CDR2 SYDVKM. The CDR3, as DNA: TGTGCCAGCAGAACAGGGAACCAGCCCCAGCATTTT. This encodes CASRTGNQPQHF. Using reference TRBV28 and TRBJ1-5 for the parts outside the CDR3, the full variable domain is DVKVTQSSRYLVKRTGEKVFLECVQDMDHENMFWYRQDPGLGLRLIYFSYDVKMKEKGDIPEGYSVSREKKERFSLILESASTNQTSMYLCASRTGNQPQHFGDGTRLSIL.

The genes are TRBV6-6 and TRBJ2-3; D is possibly TRBD1 (5 bases). Germline CDR1 is MNHNY and CDR2 is SVGAGI (reference sequence). The CDR3 is made up of 16 amino acids. V was cut by 2 bases and J by 0 bases, with 12 bases left in between. In nucleotides, the CDR3 is TGTGCCAGCAGTTACCCGGACACCTCTAGCACAGATACGCAGTATTTT. Protein sequence: CASSYPDTSSTDTQYF.

The rearrangement uses TRBV7-9 and TRBJ1-4; TRBD1 matches at 11 bases. CDR3 size: 15 residues. Germline trimming cut 4 bases from V and 8 bases from J; bases unmatched to any gene: 6. The germline V gene has CDR1 SEHNR and CDR2 FQNEAQ (reference sequence). In nucleotides, the CDR3 is TGTGCCAGCAGCTCGGACAGGGGGCAAGGGGAAAAACTGTTTTTT. Translating gives CASSSDRGQGEKLFF.

The chain combines TRBV27 with TRBJ2-7, with 10 bases that match TRBD2. The CDR3 is 14 amino acids. Trimming took 5 bases from V and 4 from J; bases not matched to a gene: 5. CDR1 MNHEY and CDR2 SMNVEV come from the germline V gene (reference sequence). The CDR3 sequence is CASSPDSGRYEQYF. CDR3 in DNA: TGTGCCAGCAGTCCAGATAGCGGGAGGTACGAGCAGTACTTC.

This rearrangement joins TRBV6-1 to TRBJ1-6; 10 bases are a match to TRBD1. The CDR3 totals 15 residues. V lost 8 bases to trimming and J lost 2 bases; unmatched junction nucleotides: 3. From germline, CDR1 is MNHNS and CDR2 SASEGT. The CDR3 loop is CASWTGGTYNSPLHF. Here the CDR3 DNA reads TGTGCCAGCTGGACAGGGGGTACCTATAATTCACCCCTCCACTTT.

The gene calls are TRBV11-3 and TRBJ2-2; TRBD1 agrees at 9 bases. Germline values: CDR1 SGHNT, CDR2 YENEEA. The CDR3 contains 16 residues. V shed 3 bases, J shed 6 bases, and the junction held 8 bases outside the gene matches. For the CDR3, the DNA is TGTGCCAGCAGCTTCGAGGGACAGGGCGGATCCGGGGAGCTGTTTTTT. It translates to CASSFEGQGGSGELFF.

The count of this clone is one. V usage is TRBV6-4 and J usage is TRBJ2-7; a possible D gene is TRBD1 (7 bases). In germline, CDR1 is MRHNA, CDR2 SNTAGT. V lost 3 bases, J lost 9 bases, and 18 bases lay in between. This CDR3 spans 14 amino acids. The CDR3 here is CASSEVSGGRGQYF. The CDR3 DNA is TGTGCCAGCAGTGAAGTTTCAGGGGGGAGAGGGCAGTACTTC.

This chain connects TRBV7-6 to TRBJ2-7; 8 bases map to TRBD1. Germline CDR1 and CDR2: SGHVS and FNYEAQ. This CDR3 has 14 amino acids. J gave up 4 bases and V 1 base, and 3 bases lay outside the gene matches. The CDR3 protein is CASSLGTGPYEQYF. As DNA, the CDR3 is TGTGCCAGCAGCTTAGGGACAGGGCCATACGAGCAGTACTTC.

The chain is built from TRBV5-1 and TRBJ2-3; possibly TRBD2 for D (6 bases). This CDR3 is 17 amino acids long. Trimming stripped 4 bases from V and 0 bases from J, with 18 bases between. Germline CDR1 and CDR2: SGHRS and YFSETQ. CDR3 DNA: TGCGCCAGCAGCACCCAAGGGACTTTCGCTAGCACAGATACGCAGTATTTT. Protein sequence: CASSTQGTFASTDTQYF.

This chain uses TRBV6-1 with TRBJ1-3; 7 bases match TRBD1. The CDR3 spans 15 residues. J lost 1 base, V lost 7 bases, and 7 bases had no gene match. Germline V gene sequence: CDR1 MNHNS, CDR2 SASEGT. The CDR3 region is CASTKDRESGNTIYF. CDR3 in DNA: TGTGCCAGCACTAAAGACAGGGAGTCTGGAAACACCATATATTTT.

This chain connects TRBV25-1 to TRBJ2-5; D ambiguous. CDR1 MGHDK and CDR2 SYGVNS come from the germline V gene. This CDR3 comprises 13 residues. Trimming shortened V by 1 base and J by 3 bases, and 6 bases separated the two germline ends. The CDR3 spells CASSEFGKETQYF. DNA of the CDR3: TGTGCCAGCAGTGAATTTGGCAAAGAGACCCAGTACTTC. The full variable domain, its missing parts supplied by reference TRBV25-1 and TRBJ2-5, is EADIYQTPRYLVIGTGKKITLECSQTMGHDKMYWYQQDPGMELHLIHYSYGVNSTEKGDLSSESTVSRIRTEHFPLTLESARPSHTSQYLCASSEFGKETQYFGPGTRLLVL.

There are a few counts of this clone. The chain carries TRBV27 and TRBJ2-1; D is undetermined. Germline values: CDR1 MNHEY, CDR2 SMNVEV (reference sequence). The CDR3 sequence is 14 residues long. Deletions cut 5 bases from V and 0 bases from J, with 8 bases between. CDR3 DNA: TGTGCCAGCAGTCCCCAGGCCTCCTACAATGAGCAGTTCTTC. As protein: CASSPQASYNEQFF.

CDR3 DNA sequence: TGCAGCGTCCAAGGAGGACAGAGACTACTAGAGACCCAGTACTTC. As protein: CSVQGGQRLLETQYF. The chain has TRBV29-1 and TRBJ2-5; D possibly corresponds to TRBD1 (6 bases). This CDR3 is 15 amino acids long. The germline V and J ends were trimmed by 6 bases and 4 bases, with 21 bases remaining between them. Germline loops: CDR1 SQVTM, CDR2 ANQGSEA.

V usage is TRBV10-3 and J usage is TRBJ2-5; 8 bases fit TRBD2. Per germline, CDR1 ENHRY and CDR2 SYGVKD. This CDR3 comprises 14 residues. Trimming cost V 6 bases and J 4 bases; bases outside gene matches: 7. This CDR3 is CAIREAGDSETQYF. The CDR3 DNA reads as TGTGCCATCAGAGAAGCGGGGGATTCAGAGACCCAGTACTTC.

The chain joins TRBV27 to TRBJ2-3, with unresolved D. The ends were cut back, 5 bases at V and 2 bases at J, with 2 bases in the middle. Germline CDR1 and CDR2: MNHEY and SMNVEV (reference sequence). The CDR3 is 11 residues long. This CDR3 is CASSNTDTQYF. CDR3 coding DNA: TGTGCCAGCAGTAACACAGATACGCAGTATTTT.

The chain couples TRBV5-1 to TRBJ2-7; TRBD2 matches at 7 bases. The CDR3 totals 14 residues. V shed 2 bases, J shed 2 bases, and the junction held 4 bases outside the gene matches. Germline V gene lookup returns CDR1 SGHRS and CDR2 YFSETQ. In DNA form, the CDR3 reads TGCGCCAGCAGCTTCGGTGGGAGGGCCTACGAGCAGTACTTC. Protein sequence: CASSFGGRAYEQYF.

This clone was detected only once. The chain has TRBV7-8 and TRBJ1-5, with D possibly being TRBD1 (5 bases). V lost 4 bases and J lost 3, with 13 bases in between. The CDR3 is made up of 15 amino acids. Germline values: CDR1 SGHVS, CDR2 FQNEAQ. The CDR3 DNA sequence: TGTGCCAGCAGCTCCACGGCAGGGAACAATCAGCCCCAGCATTTT. This gives the protein CASSSTAGNNQPQHF.

The chain couples TRBV6-6 to TRBJ1-4, with D perhaps TRBD1 (6 bases). CDR3 length: 14 amino acids. Trimming took 2 bases from V and 8 from J, leaving 12 bases between them. CDR1 and CDR2 (germline): MNHNY, SVGAGI (reference sequence). CDR3 in amino acids: CASSYDRSGEKLFF. The CDR3 bases are TGTGCCAGCAGTTACGACAGGTCTGGCGAAAAACTGTTTTTT.

This clone was observed many times. The chain carries TRBV7-3 and TRBJ2-2; no clear D gene. With 6 bases removed from V and 8 bases from J, the gap between germline ends came to 13 bases. The germline CDR1 and CDR2 sequences are SGHTA and FQGTGA. The CDR3 extends over 13 amino acids. The CDR3 region has the DNA TGTGCCAGCAGTGCCGACCCTTCGGGGGAGCTGTTTTTT. As protein: CASSADPSGELFF.

This sequence joins TRBV7-3 and TRBJ2-3; perhaps TRBD2 as D (7 bases). Germline CDR1 reads SGHTA; CDR2 reads FQGTGA. The CDR3 contains 17 residues. The V end lost 2 bases, the J end lost 2 bases, and 17 bases lay between the germline ends. CDR3 residues: CASSLFGSGTNTDTQYF. CDR3 nucleotide sequence: TGTGCCAGCAGCTTATTCGGGAGCGGGACAAACACAGATACGCAGTATTTT.

The CDR3 reads CATSRDLDRALGYTF. In nucleotides, the CDR3 is TGTGCCACCAGCAGAGACCTCGACAGGGCCCTGGGCTACACCTTC. The gene calls are TRBV15 and TRBJ1-2; the match to TRBD1 covers 7 bases. Germline V gene sequence: CDR1 LNHNV, CDR2 YYDKDF (reference sequence). This CDR3 is built from 15 residues. V gave up 0 bases and J gave up 8 bases; unmatched junction bases: 9.

This sequence joins TRBV28 and TRBJ2-3; TRBD2 aligns across 13 bases. CDR3 size: 15 residues. J lost 0 bases, V lost 8 bases, and 2 bases had no gene match. The germline gives CDR1 MDHEN, CDR2 SYDVKM. CDR3 sequence (DNA): TGTGCCAGCGGGACTAGCGGGGAGAGCACAGATACGCAGTATTTT. This sequence encodes CASGTSGESTDTQYF.

The chain recombines TRBV7-8 with TRBJ1-2; possible D gene TRBD1, 5 bases. CDR3 size: 12 residues. V lost 4 bases and J lost 4, with 7 bases in between. CDR1 is SGHVS, CDR2 FQNEAQ, per germline. DNA of the CDR3: TGTGCCAGCAGCTCGACAGTCTATGGCTACACCTTC. This translates into CASSSTVYGYTF.

The CDR3 reads CSVPSSGRHNEQFF. The CDR3 nucleotides read TGCAGCGTGCCCTCCAGCGGGAGGCACAATGAGCAGTTCTTC. The V gene is TRBV29-1, the J gene TRBJ2-1, with 9 bases matching TRBD2. The trim removed 6 bases at V and 5 bases at J, leaving 8 bases unmatched. The CDR3 is 14 amino acids. Germline CDR1 is SQVTM and CDR2 is ANQGSEA.

The rearrangement joins TRBV6-1 to TRBJ2-3; 7 bases align to TRBD2. Germline assignment: CDR1 MNHNS and CDR2 SASEGT. The trim removed 4 bases at V and 3 bases at J, leaving 7 bases unmatched. This CDR3 spans 15 amino acids. The CDR3 region has the DNA TGTGCCAGCAGTGTCGGGGACTACCTAACAGATACGCAGTATTTT. It translates to CASSVGDYLTDTQYF.

The rearrangement uses TRBV10-3 and TRBJ1-2; possible D gene TRBD1, 6 bases. Germline V gives CDR1 ENHRY, CDR2 SYGVKD. The CDR3 is 15 residues long. Trimming left V 2 bases short and J 4 bases short, with 14 bases between. CDR3 region: CAISEAQGGSYGYTF. Here the CDR3 DNA reads TGTGCCATCAGTGAGGCACAGGGAGGCTCCTATGGCTACACCTTC.

The chain uses TRBV11-2 and TRBJ1-2, with D perhaps TRBD1 (6 bases). The germline V and J ends were trimmed by 1 base and 4 bases, with 10 bases remaining between them. CDR1 is SGHAT and CDR2 is FQNNGV in the germline V gene. The CDR3 spans 14 residues. The CDR3 sequence: CASSLATGSYGYTF. CDR3 sequence (DNA): TGTGCCAGCAGCTTAGCAACAGGGAGCTATGGCTACACCTTC. The full variable domain, in which reference TRBV11-2 and TRBJ1-2 provide the parts outside the CDR3, is EAGVAQSPRYKIIEKRQSVAFWCNPISGHATLYWYQQILGQGPKLLIQFQNNGVVDDSQLPKDRFSAERLKGVDSTLKIQPAKLEDSAVYLCASSLATGSYGYTFGSGTRLTVV.

The genes are TRBV2 and TRBJ2-1; D uncertain. From germline, CDR1 is SNHLY and CDR2 FYNNEI. CDR3 length: 13 amino acids. The V end lost 7 bases, the J end lost 3 bases, and 10 bases lay between the germline ends. CDR3 in amino acids: CASMPESYNEQFF. The CDR3 coding sequence is TGTGCCAGCATGCCAGAAAGCTACAATGAGCAGTTCTTC.